Given below is one TCR beta chain in context. V shed 4 bases and J shed 13 bases, with 13 bases lying between them. The CDR3 has 11 residues. CDR1 and CDR2 (germline): SEHNR, FQNEAQ (reference sequence). The data were produced by immunoSEQ multiplex PCR, yet TCRdb's version contains in-frame clones alone and is incomplete. Among roughly 100,000 clones listed, about 91% were seen once. The data originate from a study of control samples from healthy donors and cancer patients. The genes are TRBV7-9 and TRBJ2-5; D unclear. The specimen was blood. The sequence came from a woman between 18 and 29 years old in good health. The CDR3 here is CASSSDLGAYF. The CDR3 DNA is TGTGCCAGCAGCTCAGACTTAGGCGCGTACTTC.